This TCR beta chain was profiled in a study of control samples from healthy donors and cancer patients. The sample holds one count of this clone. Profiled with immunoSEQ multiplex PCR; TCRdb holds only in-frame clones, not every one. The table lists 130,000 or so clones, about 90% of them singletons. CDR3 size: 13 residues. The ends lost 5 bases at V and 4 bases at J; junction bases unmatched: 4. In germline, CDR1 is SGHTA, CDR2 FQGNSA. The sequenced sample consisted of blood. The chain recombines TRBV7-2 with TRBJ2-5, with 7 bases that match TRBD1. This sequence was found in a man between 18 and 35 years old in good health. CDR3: CASSPSGGETQYF. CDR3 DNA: TGTGCCAGCAGCCCGTCAGGGGGAGAGACCCAGTACTTC.